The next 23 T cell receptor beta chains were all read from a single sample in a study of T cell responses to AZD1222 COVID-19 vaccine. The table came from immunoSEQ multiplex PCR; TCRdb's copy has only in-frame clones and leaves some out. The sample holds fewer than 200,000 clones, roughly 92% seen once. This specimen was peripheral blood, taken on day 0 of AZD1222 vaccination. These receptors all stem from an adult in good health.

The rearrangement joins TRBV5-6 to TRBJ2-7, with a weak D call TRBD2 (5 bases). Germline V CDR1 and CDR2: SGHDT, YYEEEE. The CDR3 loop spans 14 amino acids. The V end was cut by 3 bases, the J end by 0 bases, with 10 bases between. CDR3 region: CASSSPRASYEQYF. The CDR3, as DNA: TGTGCCAGCAGCTCCCCGCGGGCCTCCTACGAGCAGTACTTC.

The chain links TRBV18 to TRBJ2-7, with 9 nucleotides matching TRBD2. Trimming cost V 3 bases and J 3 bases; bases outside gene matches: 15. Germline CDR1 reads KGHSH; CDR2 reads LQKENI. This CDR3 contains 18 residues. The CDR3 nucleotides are TGTGCCAGCTCACCTTCACTCCTCCTAGCGGGGCCTCACTACGAGCAGTACTTC. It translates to CASSPSLLLAGPHYEQYF.

The CDR3 DNA reads TGCGCCAGCAGCAAAAAGCGGGGGACTGAAGCTTTCTTT. The encoded protein is CASSKKRGTEAFF. The genes are TRBV4-1 and TRBJ1-1; D perhaps matches TRBD1 (5 bases). The CDR3 loop spans 13 amino acids. Germline-derived CDR1 and CDR2 are MGHRA and YSYEKL. Trimming pared 5 bases from V and 5 bases from J, leaving 12 bases between.

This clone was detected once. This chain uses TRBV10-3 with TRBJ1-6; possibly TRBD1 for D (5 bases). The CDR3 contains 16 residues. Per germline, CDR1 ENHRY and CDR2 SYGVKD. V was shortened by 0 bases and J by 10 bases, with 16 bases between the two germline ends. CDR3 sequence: CAISESSRVGESPLHF. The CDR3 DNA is TGTGCCATCAGTGAGTCAAGCAGGGTTGGGGAGTCACCCCTCCACTTT.

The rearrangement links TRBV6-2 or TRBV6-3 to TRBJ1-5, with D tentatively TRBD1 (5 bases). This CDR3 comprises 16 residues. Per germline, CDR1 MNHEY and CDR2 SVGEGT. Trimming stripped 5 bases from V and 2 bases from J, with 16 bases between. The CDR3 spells CASSPWGRGRNQPQHF. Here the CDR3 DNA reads TGTGCCAGCAGTCCGTGGGGACGGGGCCGCAATCAGCCCCAGCATTTT.

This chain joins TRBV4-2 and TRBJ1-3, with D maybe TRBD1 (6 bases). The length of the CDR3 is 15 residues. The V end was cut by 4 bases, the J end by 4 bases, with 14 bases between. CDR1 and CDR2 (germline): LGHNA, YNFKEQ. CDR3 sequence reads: CASSPRSDRGNTIYF. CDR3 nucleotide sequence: TGTGCCAGCAGCCCACGATCGGACAGAGGAAACACCATATATTTT.

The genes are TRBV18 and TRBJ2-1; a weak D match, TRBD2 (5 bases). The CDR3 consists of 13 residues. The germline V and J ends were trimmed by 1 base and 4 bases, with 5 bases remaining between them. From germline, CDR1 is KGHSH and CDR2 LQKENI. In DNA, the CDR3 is TGTGCCAGCTCACCACGGACTTACAATGAGCAGTTCTTC. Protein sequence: CASSPRTYNEQFF.

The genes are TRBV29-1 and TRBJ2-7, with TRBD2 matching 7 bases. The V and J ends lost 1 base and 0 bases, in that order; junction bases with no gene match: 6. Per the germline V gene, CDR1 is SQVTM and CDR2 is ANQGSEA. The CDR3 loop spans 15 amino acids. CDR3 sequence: CSVEVGDYLSYEQYF. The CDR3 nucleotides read TGCAGCGTTGAAGTTGGGGACTACCTCTCCTACGAGCAGTACTTC.

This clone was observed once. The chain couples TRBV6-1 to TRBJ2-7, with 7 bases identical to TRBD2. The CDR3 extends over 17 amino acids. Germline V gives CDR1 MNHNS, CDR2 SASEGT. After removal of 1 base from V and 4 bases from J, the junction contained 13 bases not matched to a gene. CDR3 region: CASSEVSWEGAFYEQYV. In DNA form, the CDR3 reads TGTGCCAGCAGTGAAGTATCGTGGGAGGGAGCCTTTTACGAGCAGTACGTC.

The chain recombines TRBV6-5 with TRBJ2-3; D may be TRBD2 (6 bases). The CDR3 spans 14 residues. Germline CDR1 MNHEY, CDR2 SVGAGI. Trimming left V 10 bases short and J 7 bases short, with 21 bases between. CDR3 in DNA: TGTGCCACGTGGGGGGACGGAGGGCTTAATACGCAGTATTTT. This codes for CATWGDGGLNTQYF.

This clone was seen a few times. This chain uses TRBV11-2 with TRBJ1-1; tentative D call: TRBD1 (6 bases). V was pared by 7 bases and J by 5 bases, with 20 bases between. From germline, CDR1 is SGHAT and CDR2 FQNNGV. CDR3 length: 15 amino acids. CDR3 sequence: CASIQTGSGYTEAFF. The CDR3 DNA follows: TGTGCCAGCATCCAAACAGGGAGCGGATATACTGAAGCTTTCTTT.

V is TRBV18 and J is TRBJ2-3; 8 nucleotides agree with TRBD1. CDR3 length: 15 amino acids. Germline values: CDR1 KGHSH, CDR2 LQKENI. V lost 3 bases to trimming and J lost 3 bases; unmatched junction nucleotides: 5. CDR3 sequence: CASSPRTGLTDTQYF. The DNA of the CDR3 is TGTGCCAGCTCACCCCGGACAGGGCTTACAGATACGCAGTATTTT.

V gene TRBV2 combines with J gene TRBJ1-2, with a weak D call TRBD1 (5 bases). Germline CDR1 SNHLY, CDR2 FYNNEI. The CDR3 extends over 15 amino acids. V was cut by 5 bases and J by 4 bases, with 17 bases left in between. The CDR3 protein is CASSMYRSGRYGYTF. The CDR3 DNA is TGTGCCAGCAGTATGTACAGGTCAGGTCGCTATGGCTACACCTTC.

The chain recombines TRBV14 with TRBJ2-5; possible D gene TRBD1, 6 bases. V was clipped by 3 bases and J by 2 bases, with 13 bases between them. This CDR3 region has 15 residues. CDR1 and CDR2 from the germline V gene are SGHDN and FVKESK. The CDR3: CASSQGARLQETQYF. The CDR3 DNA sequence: TGTGCCAGCAGCCAGGGGGCGCGGCTTCAAGAGACCCAGTACTTC.

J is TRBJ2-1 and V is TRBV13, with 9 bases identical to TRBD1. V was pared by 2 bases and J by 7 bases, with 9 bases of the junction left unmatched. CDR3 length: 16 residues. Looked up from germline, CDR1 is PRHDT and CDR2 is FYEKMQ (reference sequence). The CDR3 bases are TGTGCCAGCAGCTTAAGGACAGGGGCGTGGAGGAATGAGCAGTTCTTC. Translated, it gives CASSLRTGAWRNEQFF.

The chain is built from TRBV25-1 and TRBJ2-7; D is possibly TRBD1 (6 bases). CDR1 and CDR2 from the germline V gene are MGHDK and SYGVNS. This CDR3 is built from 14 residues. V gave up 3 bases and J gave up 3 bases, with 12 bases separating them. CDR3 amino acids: CASSDAGELYEQYF. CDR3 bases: TGTGCCAGCAGTGACGCAGGGGAGCTCTACGAGCAGTACTTC.

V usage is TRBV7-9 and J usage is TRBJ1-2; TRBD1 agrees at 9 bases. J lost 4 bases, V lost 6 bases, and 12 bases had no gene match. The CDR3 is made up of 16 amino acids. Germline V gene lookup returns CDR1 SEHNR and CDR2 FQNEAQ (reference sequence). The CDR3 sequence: CASSSTQGANFYGYTF. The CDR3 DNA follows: TGTGCCAGCAGTAGTACACAGGGGGCGAATTTCTATGGCTACACCTTC.

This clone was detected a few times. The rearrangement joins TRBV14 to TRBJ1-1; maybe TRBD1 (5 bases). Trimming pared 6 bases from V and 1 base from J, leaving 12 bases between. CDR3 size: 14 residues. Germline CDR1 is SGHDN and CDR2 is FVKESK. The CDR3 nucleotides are TGTGCCAGCAGTCTTGTTCAGGGGAACACTGAAGCTTTCTTT. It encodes CASSLVQGNTEAFF.

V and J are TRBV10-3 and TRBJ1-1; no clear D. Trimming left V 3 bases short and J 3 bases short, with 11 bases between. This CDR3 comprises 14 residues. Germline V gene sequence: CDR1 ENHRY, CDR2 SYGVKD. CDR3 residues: CAISEVVGDTEAFF. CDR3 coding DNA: TGTGCCATCAGTGAAGTGGTGGGAGACACTGAAGCTTTCTTT.

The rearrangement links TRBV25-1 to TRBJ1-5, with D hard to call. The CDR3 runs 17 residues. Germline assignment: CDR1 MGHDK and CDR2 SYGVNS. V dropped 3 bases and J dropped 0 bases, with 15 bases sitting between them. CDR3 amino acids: CASSEEPTDDSNQPQHF. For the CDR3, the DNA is TGTGCCAGCAGTGAGGAGCCGACGGATGATAGCAATCAGCCCCAGCATTTT.

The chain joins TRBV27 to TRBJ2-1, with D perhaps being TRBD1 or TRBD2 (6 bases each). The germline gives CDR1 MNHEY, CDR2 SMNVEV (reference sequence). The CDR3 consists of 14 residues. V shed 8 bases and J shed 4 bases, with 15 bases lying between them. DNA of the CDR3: TGTGCCAGCTCCCTGGGGGGCATTTACAATGAGCAGTTCTTC. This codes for CASSLGGIYNEQFF.

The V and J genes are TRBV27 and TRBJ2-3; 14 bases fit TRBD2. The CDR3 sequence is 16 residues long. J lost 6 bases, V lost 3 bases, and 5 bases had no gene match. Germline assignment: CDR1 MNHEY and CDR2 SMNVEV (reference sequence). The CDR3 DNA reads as TGTGCCAGCAGTTTGACTAGCGGGGGGGGCTGGGATACGCAGTATTTT. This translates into CASSLTSGGGWDTQYF.

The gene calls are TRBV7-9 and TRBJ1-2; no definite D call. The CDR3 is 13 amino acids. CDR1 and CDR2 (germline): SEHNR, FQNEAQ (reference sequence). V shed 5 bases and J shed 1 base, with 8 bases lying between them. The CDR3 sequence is CASSPKDNYGYTF. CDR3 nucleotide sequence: TGTGCCAGCAGCCCCAAGGATAACTATGGCTACACCTTC.